The source of this TCR beta chain is a study of blood T cell repertoires in COVID-19. About the research overall: Some COVID-19 samples were acute and others convalescent; all came from the United States, Italy and Spain. In each case, the material was cDNA or gDNA derived from T cells, B-cell-depleted T cells, or PBMCs.

How the authors handled the data: Nucleated cell counts were estimated from reference gene primer amplification. The repertoire was sequenced with immunoSEQ multiplex PCR; TCRdb's copy has only in-frame clones and lacks some. V and J calls plus clone size are reproduced from that table; the DNA served to infer D and trimming. The sample has 130,000 to 150,000 clones, approximately 80% seen once. This CDR3 contains 15 residues. Germline CDR1 and CDR2: SEHNR and FQNEAQ (reference sequence). Losses at the gene ends were 5 bases for V and 9 bases for J; bases not matched to a gene: 7. This clonotype was obtained from a woman in her thirties or forties with active or convalescent COVID-19. The chain employs TRBV7-9 and TRBJ2-1, with 13 bases fitting TRBD2. Sequencing was carried out using peripheral blood. CDR3 amino acids: CASSELAGGPFEQFF. The CDR3 DNA is TGTGCCAGCAGCGAACTAGCGGGAGGGCCTTTTGAGCAGTTCTTC.